The next 13 T cell receptor beta chains were all read from a single sample in a study of PD-1 blockade in classical Hodgkin lymphoma (TCRdb year 2020). Libraries were prepared through the immunoSEQ multiplex PCR assay. Drawn from immuneACCESS, this table holds only the in-frame rearrangements with V and J called that TCRdb kept. Clones are partly lost; checked studies trace under half to an unresolved V gene and leave the rest unexplained. The sample table contains 15,000 to 20,000 clones; only one count was recorded for around two thirds of them. The biggest ten clones account for approximately 7.8% of the sample. Reading the label with the study, this specimen's time point is: cycle 4 day 1 (C4D1), after six to seven weeks of nivolumab. Every trial patient had relapsed after autologous stem cell transplantation, and cohorts A, B and C differed in prior brentuximab vedotin exposure. This sample comprised peripheral blood mononuclear cells (PBMCs), obtained before the fourth cycle of nivolumab. The receptor set was obtained from a human donor with classical Hodgkin lymphoma.

The CDR3 spells CASSPTHPLLAGTSYNEQFF. CDR3 sequence (DNA): TGTGCCAGCAGCCCCACTCACCCCCTTCTCGCCGGGACTAGCTACAATGAGCAGTTCTTC. The V call is TRBV7-8, the J call TRBJ2-1; 8 nucleotides agree with TRBD2. This CDR3 is built from 20 residues. Germline-derived CDR1 and CDR2 are SGHVS and FQNEAQ. The V gene end was trimmed by 5 bases and the J gene end by 3 bases; junction bases not matched to a gene: 21.

The chain links TRBV27 to TRBJ2-7; the D gene is possibly TRBD1 (6 bases). CDR1 is MNHEY, CDR2 SMNVEV, per germline (reference sequence). The CDR3 contains 13 residues. V was shortened by 6 bases and J by 3 bases, with 12 bases between the two germline ends. CDR3 in amino acids: CASSPSDSYEQYF. CDR3 nucleotide sequence: TGTGCCAGCAGCCCCTCGGACAGCTACGAGCAGTACTTC.

Judged by abundance, this clone is medium-sized. The chain carries TRBV2 and TRBJ2-1; 8 nucleotides agree with TRBD1. This CDR3 is 13 amino acids long. V lost 4 bases, J lost 8 bases, and 4 bases stayed unmatched. Looked up from germline, CDR1 is SNHLY and CDR2 is FYNNEI. The CDR3, as DNA: TGTGCCAGCAGTGCAGACAGGGGCCATGAGCAGTTCTTC. This gives the protein CASSADRGHEQFF.

This clone was found a few times. V gene TRBV7-9 combines with J gene TRBJ1-2; 9 bases fit TRBD1. V dropped 5 bases and J dropped 5; count of bases not matched to a gene: 6. This CDR3 contains 14 residues. Germline CDR1 reads SEHNR; CDR2 reads FQNEAQ (reference sequence). CDR3 region: CASSPPGQGYGYTF. As DNA, the CDR3 is TGTGCCAGCAGCCCCCCCGGACAGGGGTATGGCTACACCTTC.

This clone came up once. The chain combines TRBV4-1 with TRBJ1-1; weak D call: TRBD1 (6 bases). The CDR3 has 16 amino acids. Looked up from germline, CDR1 is MGHRA and CDR2 is YSYEKL. Trimming took 1 base from V and 2 from J, leaving 14 bases between them. CDR3 residues: CASSQGPGAHNTEAFF. CDR3 coding DNA: TGCGCCAGCAGCCAAGGTCCAGGGGCTCATAACACTGAAGCTTTCTTT.

The chain uses TRBV10-3 and TRBJ2-7; 7 bases align to TRBD1. This CDR3 is 15 amino acids long. CDR1 and CDR2 (germline): ENHRY, SYGVKD. Trimming cost V 6 bases and J 2 bases; bases outside gene matches: 10. The CDR3 DNA reads TGTGCCATCAGCGATACAGGGGCCGCAACCTACGAGCAGTACTTC. The encoded protein is CAISDTGAATYEQYF.

The chain carries TRBV30 and TRBJ1-5, with D perhaps matching TRBD1 (5 bases). The germline gives CDR1 GTSNPN, CDR2 SVGIG (reference sequence). The CDR3 is made up of 14 amino acids. Trimming shortened V by 2 bases and J by 7 bases, and 15 bases separated the two germline ends. The CDR3 coding sequence is TGTGCCTGGAGTTTTAGGGGTCCCTGGCAGCCCCAGCATTTT. As protein: CAWSFRGPWQPQHF.

This clone was detected a few times. In DNA form, the CDR3 reads TGTGCCAGCAGCCGTAACAATGAGCAGTTCTTC. It specifies CASSRNNEQFF. The rearrangement joins TRBV7-2 to TRBJ2-1; D is ambiguous. Germline-derived CDR1 and CDR2 are SGHTA and FQGNSA. There are 11 residues in the CDR3. V was shortened by 5 bases and J by 5 bases, with 4 bases between the two germline ends.

The V call is TRBV6-1, the J call TRBJ1-5, with 7 bases lining up with TRBD1. CDR3 length: 15 amino acids. Trimming removed 5 bases from V and 6 bases from J; junction bases left unmatched: 10. From germline, CDR1 is MNHNS and CDR2 SASEGT. CDR3 in amino acids: CASSPRTGVGQPQHF. The CDR3 nucleotides read TGTGCCAGCAGTCCCCGTACAGGGGTGGGTCAGCCCCAGCATTTT.

The V and J genes are TRBV11-1 and TRBJ1-5; 7 bases map to TRBD1. The ends lost 5 bases at V and 7 bases at J; junction bases unmatched: 14. The CDR3 has 16 amino acids. Germline CDR1 and CDR2: SGHAT and FQDESV (reference sequence). CDR3 amino acids: CASSRATGSELQPQHF. The CDR3 nucleotides are TGTGCCAGCAGCAGGGCGACAGGGTCTGAATTGCAGCCCCAGCATTTT.

V gene TRBV19 combines with J gene TRBJ2-7, with TRBD1 matching over 7 bases. The CDR3 contains 15 residues. The germline CDR1 and CDR2 sequences are LNHDA and SQIVND (reference sequence). The V segment lost 4 bases and the J segment 7 bases; nucleotides outside the gene matches: 13. The CDR3 coding sequence is TGTGCCAGTAGTACCCCGGACAGGACGTCTGAGGAGCAGTACTTC. This gives the protein CASSTPDRTSEEQYF.

V usage is TRBV4-1 and J usage is TRBJ2-7; TRBD2 aligns across 8 bases. In germline, CDR1 is MGHRA, CDR2 YSYEKL. V was pared by 4 bases and J by 2 bases, with 10 bases of the junction left unmatched. The CDR3 spans 16 residues. The CDR3 nucleotides read TGCGCCAGCAGCCCCGGTACTAGCGGAGCCCCCTACGAGCAGTACTTC. It translates to CASSPGTSGAPYEQYF.

In this sample, this clone turned up a few times. The chain recombines TRBV5-1 with TRBJ1-4, with TRBD1 identical over 10 bases. J gave up 4 bases and V 4 bases, and 7 bases lay outside the gene matches. Looked up from germline, CDR1 is SGHRS and CDR2 is YFSETQ. The CDR3 is 16 amino acids. CDR3 residues: CASSGGTGADNEKLFF. CDR3 in DNA: TGCGCCAGCAGCGGCGGGACAGGGGCGGATAATGAAAAACTGTTTTTT.